The 8 T cell receptor beta chains below come from one sample, sequenced in a study of response to subunit inactivated influenza vaccine. From the RT-PCR reads, TCRdb called clonotypes with MiXCR, one entry per CDR3 protein. The sample records fewer than 350,000 distinct CDR3 sequences, 21% being singletons. The sequences come from PBMCs from blood, collected approximately 20 months after vaccination. All receptors derive from a man between 50 and 75 years old who received an inactivated influenza vaccine.

The chain employs TRBV9 and TRBJ2-3; D gene ambiguous. Germline values: CDR1 SGDLS, CDR2 YYNGEE. V lost 4 bases and J 5 bases, leaving 8 bases between the germline ends. CDR3 length: 12 amino acids. The CDR3 coding sequence is TGTGCCAGCAGCCCCACCTTAGATACGCAGTATTTT. Its protein product is CASSPTLDTQYF.

This clonotype was detected many times. The chain couples TRBV6-2 or TRBV6-3 to TRBJ1-1; D possibly corresponds to TRBD1 (5 bases). CDR1 and CDR2 from the germline V gene are MNHEY and SVGEGT. The V gene lost 6 bases and the J gene lost 0 bases, with 17 bases spanning the gap. The CDR3 has 16 residues. The CDR3 DNA reads as TGTGCCAGCAGATACGCCCCCGGGGCCCTGAACACTGAAGCTTTCTTT. As protein: CASRYAPGALNTEAFF.

The rearrangement joins TRBV20-1 to TRBJ2-1; 9 bases fit TRBD2. CDR1 DFQATT and CDR2 SNEGSKA come from the germline V gene (reference sequence). This CDR3 is built from 20 residues. Losses at the gene ends were 3 bases for V and 0 bases for J; bases not matched to a gene: 18. CDR3 sequence (DNA): TGCAGTGCTAGCCCCCGGCGGTCTAGCGGGATCCATTCCTCCTACAATGAGCAGTTCTTC. Residues: CSASPRRSSGIHSSYNEQFF.

The chain couples TRBV28 to TRBJ1-2; 9 bases fit TRBD1. V lost 2 bases and J lost 4; bases outside the gene matches: 11. The CDR3 has 17 amino acids. The germline CDR1 and CDR2 sequences are MDHEN and SYDVKM. The CDR3 here is CASSLIGDRVFVYGYTF. Written as DNA, the CDR3 is TGTGCCAGCAGTTTAATTGGGGACAGGGTATTCGTCTATGGCTACACCTTC.

The chain has TRBV29-1 and TRBJ2-1; D gene uncertain. Trimming removed 6 bases at V and 0 bases at J, with 9 bases between. The CDR3 sequence is 13 residues long. Germline CDR1 is SQVTM and CDR2 is ANQGSEA. The CDR3 nucleotides read TGCAGCGTCTACAGTCGCTCCTACAATGAGCAGTTCTTC. This sequence encodes CSVYSRSYNEQFF.

The chain uses TRBV3-1 and TRBJ2-7, with 7 bases fitting TRBD2. The ends lost 1 base at V and 0 bases at J; junction bases unmatched: 3. This CDR3 is 15 amino acids long. Germline V lookup: CDR1 LGHDT, CDR2 YNNKEL (reference sequence). This CDR3 is CASSQAASGSYEQYF. The CDR3 bases are TGTGCCAGCAGCCAAGCTGCTAGCGGCTCCTACGAGCAGTACTTC.

For the CDR3, the DNA is TGCAGTGCTAGAGGACCTAGGCAGGGGGCGGGCACTGAAGCTTTCTTT. It encodes CSARGPRQGAGTEAFF. The J gene is TRBJ1-1, the V gene TRBV20-1; 8 nucleotides match TRBD1. Losses at the gene ends were 1 base for V and 4 bases for J; bases not matched to a gene: 11. The length of the CDR3 is 16 residues. In germline, CDR1 is DFQATT, CDR2 SNEGSKA (reference sequence).

The V gene is TRBV11-1, the J gene TRBJ2-1, with 7 bases identical to TRBD2. V shed 4 bases and J 5 bases; nucleotides not matched to a gene: 11. Germline lookup yields CDR1 SGHAT and CDR2 FQDESV (reference sequence). The CDR3 runs to 16 residues. DNA for the CDR3: TGTGCCAGCAGCTCCCGTCAACGCGGGAGAGACAATGAGCAGTTCTTC. This codes for CASSSRQRGRDNEQFF.